One TCR beta chain is described in this entry. These data originate in a study of T cells in Graves' hyperthyroidism and ophthalmopathy. RNA transcripts provided the source from which TCR beta CDR3 regions were amplified. The study used the HTBI primer set for a first-round RT-PCR of the TCR CDR3. Each CDR3 protein is one row after TCRdb ran MiXCR on the multiplex PCR reads. The sample records approximately 380,000 distinct CDR3 sequences, under 20% being singletons. Germline CDR1 reads ENHRY; CDR2 reads SYGVKD. The ends lost 6 bases at V and 5 bases at J; junction bases unmatched: 8. CDR3 length: 14 amino acids.

The chain links TRBV10-3 to TRBJ2-5; 8 bases are a match to TRBD2. The source of this sequence is a young man with Graves' ophthalmopathy. The sequenced sample consisted of blood. The CDR3 DNA sequence: TGTGCCATCAGCGGGGGGGCCGGTGGGGAGACCCAGTACTTC. Its translation is CAISGGAGGETQYF.